Listed below are T cell receptor beta chains from one sample, sequenced in a study of identical twins. MiXCR, applied by TCRdb to the 5' RACE reads, yields one record per CDR3 protein. The data contain 1.5 million or so distinct CDR3 sequences, less than 40% of them singletons. Sequenced input: cord blood. All receptors derive from a newborn girl in good health. Each CDR3 is given with its conserved first and last residue. Each record gives: D gene, clone size, CDR3 length, V gene, J gene, CDR3 DNA, CDR3 protein. D genes are given only for firm matches. Expanded clones get a size class; other rows say once, few or many, or leave the size out.

>NA|NA|15|TRBV4-1|TRBJ1-1
TGCGCCAGCAGCTCCCCCGGGACAAGGAACACTGAAGCTTTCTTT
CASSSPGTRNTEAFF
>TRBD1|few|17|TRBV10-3|TRBJ1-6
TGTGCCATCAGTGAGTCGAGGGACAGCTCCTATAATTCACCCCTCCACTTT
CAISESRDSSYNSPLHF
>TRBD1|NA|15|TRBV25-1|TRBJ1-4
TGTGCCAGCAGCCGACGACAGGGCAGACAAGAAAAACTGTTTTTT
CASSRRQGRQEKLFF
>TRBD2|NA|16|TRBV10-3|TRBJ2-1
TGTGCCATCAGTGAGTCAAGGCTAGCGGACAACAATGAGCAGTTCTTC
CAISESRLADNNEQFF
>TRBD2|few|15|TRBV6-5|TRBJ2-1
TGTGCCAGCAGTCTACTAGCGGGACATAGCTATGAGCAGTTCTTC
CASSLLAGHSYEQFF
>TRBD1|NA|16|TRBV5-6|TRBJ2-3
TGTGCCAGCAGCTGGACAGGGGGCGCGAGCACAGATACGCAGTATTTT
CASSWTGGASTDTQYF
>NA|NA|14|TRBV27|TRBJ1-2
TGTGCCAGCCGCCCACAGCGGCAGAGCTATGGCTACACCTTC
CASRPQRQSYGYTF
>NA|few|12|TRBV20-1|TRBJ1-2
TGCAGTGCTAGAGATGTCCAGTATGGCTACACCTTC
CSARDVQYGYTF
>NA|NA|13|TRBV29-1|TRBJ1-2
TGCAGCGTTGATCTGGGGGCGAGCTATGGCTACACCTTC
CSVDLGASYGYTF
>TRBD2|NA|15|TRBV19|TRBJ2-1
TGTGCCAGTAGTATTCGGGGACTAGCGGGGGGTGAGCAGTTCTTC
CASSIRGLAGGEQFF
>TRBD2|NA|15|TRBV20-1|TRBJ2-3
TGCAGTGCTAGAGAAACTAGCGGGAGAACAGATACGCAGTATTTT
CSARETSGRTDTQYF
>NA|NA|14|TRBV27|TRBJ2-3
TGTGCCAGCAGTTTAGGGTCCGACACAGATACGCAGTATTTT
CASSLGSDTDTQYF
>TRBD1|few|15|TRBV6-1|TRBJ1-2
TGTGCCAGCAGTGTTCGGACAGGGACTAACTATGGCTACACCTTC
CASSVRTGTNYGYTF
>NA|few|17|TRBV5-6|TRBJ2-3
TGTGCCAGCAGCTTAATCGGGGCTTTCAACTACACAGATACGCAGTATTTT
CASSLIGAFNYTDTQYF
>TRBD1|NA|16|TRBV7-9|TRBJ1-2
TGTGCCAGCAGCTTGAGGACAGGGGGGCTTCTCTATGGCTACACCTTC
CASSLRTGGLLYGYTF
>TRBD2|few|16|TRBV5-1|TRBJ2-3
TGCGCCAGCAGCCCAAATAGCGGGAGGGCCAGAGATACGCAGTATTTT
CASSPNSGRARDTQYF
>TRBD2|few|14|TRBV28|TRBJ2-1
TGTGCCAGCAGCCTGGGCCTAGCGGGAGGAGATCGGTTCTTC
CASSLGLAGGDRFF
>NA|NA|17|TRBV11-2|TRBJ1-2
TGTGCCAGCAGCTTAGGAATTATAAGGGACGCTAACTATGGCTACACCTTC
CASSLGIIRDANYGYTF
>NA|NA|13|TRBV13|TRBJ2-5
TGTGCCAGCACCCTAGAGGGGATAGGGACCCAGTACTTC
CASTLEGIGTQYF
>NA|few|11|TRBV29-1|TRBJ2-5
TGCAGCGTTACAGCGCAAGAGACCCAGTACTTC
CSVTAQETQYF
>TRBD1|NA|13|TRBV3-1|TRBJ2-2
TGTGCCAGCAGCGACAGGGGATCCGGGGAGCTGTTTTTT
CASSDRGSGELFF
>NA|few|13|TRBV3-1|TRBJ2-7
TGTGCCAGCAGCGGAAGAGGAATTTACGAGCAGTACTTC
CASSGRGIYEQYF
>NA|NA|10|TRBV29-1|TRBJ2-7
TGCAGCGTTGTTTACAATGAGCAGTACTTC
CSVVYNEQYF
>NA|few|11|TRBV29-1|TRBJ1-4
TGCAGCGTTGGACACGCGGAAAAACTGTTTTTT
CSVGHAEKLFF
>NA|NA|16|TRBV20-1|TRBJ2-7
TGCAGTGCTAGACTGATGGCGGCCTTGAGCTCCTACGAGCAGTACTTC
CSARLMAALSSYEQYF
>NA|few|14|TRBV5-1|TRBJ2-2
TGCGCCAGCAGCTTGTATTGGGGGACCGGGGAGCTGTTTTTT
CASSLYWGTGELFF
>NA|NA|13|TRBV12-3/TRBV12-4|TRBJ2-7
TGTGCCAGCAGCTCAGTCCTCTCCTACGAGCAGTACTTC
CASSSVLSYEQYF
>NA|NA|16|TRBV7-2|TRBJ1-2
TGTGCCAGCAGCTTAGGTCGACAGGCGGCCGGCTATGGCTACACCTTC
CASSLGRQAAGYGYTF
>NA|NA|14|TRBV27|TRBJ2-2
TGTGCCAGTCAGGGGCCGACGAACACCGGGGAGCTGTTTTTT
CASQGPTNTGELFF
>TRBD2|few|16|TRBV5-5|TRBJ2-1
TGTGCCAGCAGCGTTAGCGGGGGGTTTTCCTACAATGAGCAGTTCTTC
CASSVSGGFSYNEQFF
>TRBD1|NA|15|TRBV7-8|TRBJ2-7
TGTGCCAGCAGCTTAAATCGGACAGGCCCCTACGAGCAGTACTTC
CASSLNRTGPYEQYF
>NA|few|14|TRBV2|TRBJ1-2
TGTGCCAGCAGTGAGCTAGGGGGTGAATATGGCTACACCTTC
CASSELGGEYGYTF
>TRBD1|NA|15|TRBV10-3|TRBJ1-2
TGTGCCATCCTCGCCGGGACAGGGGGTTGGTATGGCTACACCTTC
CAILAGTGGWYGYTF
>NA|NA|15|TRBV28|TRBJ1-2
TGTGCCAGCAGTTTAACCTTGACAGATTTTGATGGCTACACCTTC
CASSLTLTDFDGYTF
>TRBD2|many|18|TRBV6-5|TRBJ2-5
TGTGCCAGCAGTTATTTTGTAACGGGGGGTGGTCTCCAAGAGACCCAGTACTTC
CASSYFVTGGGLQETQYF
>NA|NA|15|TRBV2|TRBJ2-3
TGTGCCAGCAGTTTAGTACCCGTTAGCACAGATACGCAGTATTTT
CASSLVPVSTDTQYF
>TRBD2|few|14|TRBV6-6|TRBJ2-3
TGTGCCAGCAGGTCTAGCGGGAGCGCAGATACGCAGTATTTT
CASRSSGSADTQYF